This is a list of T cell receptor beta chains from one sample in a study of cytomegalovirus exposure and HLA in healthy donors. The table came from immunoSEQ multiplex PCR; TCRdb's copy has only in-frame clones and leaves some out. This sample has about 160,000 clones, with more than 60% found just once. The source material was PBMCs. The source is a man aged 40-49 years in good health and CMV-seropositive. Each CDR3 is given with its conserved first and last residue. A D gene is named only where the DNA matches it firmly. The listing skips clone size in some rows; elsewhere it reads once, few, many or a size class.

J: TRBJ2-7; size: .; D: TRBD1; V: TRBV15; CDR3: CATSGQGEQYF; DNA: TGTGCCACCAGCGGACAGGGCGAGCAGTACTTC
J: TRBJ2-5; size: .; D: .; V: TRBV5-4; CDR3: CASSLYGSGETQYF; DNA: TGTGCCAGCAGCTTATATGGGAGCGGGGAGACCCAGTACTTC
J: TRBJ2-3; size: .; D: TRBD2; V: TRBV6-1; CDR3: CASSERLADRTDTQYF; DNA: TGTGCCAGCAGTGAGAGGCTAGCGGACCGCACAGATACGCAGTATTTT
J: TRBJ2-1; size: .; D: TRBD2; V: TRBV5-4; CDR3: CASSPGTTDNEQFF; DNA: TGTGCCAGCAGCCCCGGGACTACCGACAATGAGCAGTTCTTC
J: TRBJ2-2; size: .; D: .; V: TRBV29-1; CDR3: CSVQGRANTGELFF; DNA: TGCAGCGTTCAGGGGAGGGCCAACACCGGGGAGCTGTTTTTT
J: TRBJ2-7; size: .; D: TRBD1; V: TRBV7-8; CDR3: CASSLAYRGSAYEQYF; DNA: TGTGCCAGCAGCTTAGCGTACAGGGGATCAGCCTACGAGCAGTACTTC
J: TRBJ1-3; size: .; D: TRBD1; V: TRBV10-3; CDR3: CAISEGTGPSGNTIYF; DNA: TGTGCCATCAGTGAGGGGACAGGGCCCTCTGGAAACACCATATATTTT
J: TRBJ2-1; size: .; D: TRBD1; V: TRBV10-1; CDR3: CASSAPGQGSLFF; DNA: TGCGCCAGCAGTGCGCCGGGACAGGGTAGCCTGTTCTTC
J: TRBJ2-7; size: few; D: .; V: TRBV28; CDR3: CASNDPEYEQYF; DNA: TGTGCCAGCAACGATCCCGAATACGAGCAGTACTTC
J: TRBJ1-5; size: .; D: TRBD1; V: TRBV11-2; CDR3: CASSLGTGSYQPQHF; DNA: TGTGCCAGCAGCTTAGGGACAGGGAGTTATCAGCCCCAGCATTTT
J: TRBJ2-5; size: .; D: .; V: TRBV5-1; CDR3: CASSAQGPGYQETQYF; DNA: TGCGCCAGCAGCGCCCAGGGCCCCGGGTACCAAGAGACCCAGTACTTC
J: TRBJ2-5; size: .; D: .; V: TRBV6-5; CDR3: CASSYSGSQVLETQYF; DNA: TGTGCCAGCAGTTACTCCGGGAGTCAGGTATTGGAGACCCAGTACTTC
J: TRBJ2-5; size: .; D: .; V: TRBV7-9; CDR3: CASSPRVGTGQETQYF; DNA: TGTGCCAGCAGCCCTCGAGTGGGGACTGGCCAGGAGACCCAGTACTTC
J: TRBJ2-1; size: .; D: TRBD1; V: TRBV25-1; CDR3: CASTRDRGPYNEQFF; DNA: TGTGCCAGCACCAGGGACAGGGGGCCCTACAATGAGCAGTTCTTC
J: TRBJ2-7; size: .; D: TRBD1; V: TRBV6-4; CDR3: CASSDSRDRGRHEQYF; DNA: TGTGCCAGCAGTGACTCGAGGGACAGGGGAAGACACGAGCAGTACTTC
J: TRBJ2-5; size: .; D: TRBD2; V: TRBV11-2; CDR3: CASATTLAGQETQYF; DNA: TGTGCCAGCGCTACCACGCTAGCGGGACAAGAGACCCAGTACTTC
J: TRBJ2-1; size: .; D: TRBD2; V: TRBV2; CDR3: CARRGLANEQFF; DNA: TGTGCCAGACGGGGACTAGCTAATGAGCAGTTCTTC
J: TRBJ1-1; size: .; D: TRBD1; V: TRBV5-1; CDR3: CASTFQGGDSGAFF; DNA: TGCGCCAGCACCTTTCAAGGGGGCGACTCGGGAGCTTTCTTT
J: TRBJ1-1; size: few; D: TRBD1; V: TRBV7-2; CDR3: CASSLDRANTEAFF; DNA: TGTGCCAGCAGCTTGGACAGGGCGAACACTGAAGCTTTCTTT
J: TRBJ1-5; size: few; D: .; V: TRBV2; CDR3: CASSAQVYQPQHF; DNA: TGTGCCAGCAGTGCACAGGTATATCAGCCCCAGCATTTT
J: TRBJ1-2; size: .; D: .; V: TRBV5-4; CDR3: CASSPRVSYGYTF; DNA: TGTGCCAGCAGCCCCCGGGTTTCCTATGGCTACACCTTC
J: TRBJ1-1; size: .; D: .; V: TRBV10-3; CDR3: CAIRADRNTEAFF; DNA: TGTGCCATCAGGGCCGACAGGAACACTGAAGCTTTCTTT
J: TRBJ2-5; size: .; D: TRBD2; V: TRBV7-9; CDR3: CASSLGGKETQYF; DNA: TGTGCCAGCAGCTTGGGAGGGAAAGAGACCCAGTACTTC
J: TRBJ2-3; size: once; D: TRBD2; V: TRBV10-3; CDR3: CAISSGLARTDTQYF; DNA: TGTGCCATCAGTTCCGGACTAGCGAGGACAGATACGCAGTATTTT
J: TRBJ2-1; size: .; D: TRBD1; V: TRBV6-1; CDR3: CASSETGQGGEQFF; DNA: TGTGCCAGCAGTGAAACGGGACAGGGTGGGGAGCAGTTCTTC
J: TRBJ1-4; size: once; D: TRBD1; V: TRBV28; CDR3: CASRLTGNNEKLFF; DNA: TGTGCCAGCAGATTGACAGGGAATAATGAAAAACTGTTTTTT
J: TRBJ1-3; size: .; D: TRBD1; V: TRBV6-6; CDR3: CASRGAGTGGNTIYF; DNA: TGTGCCAGCAGGGGAGCCGGGACAGGGGGAAACACCATATATTTT
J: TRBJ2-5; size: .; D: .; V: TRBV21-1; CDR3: CASSKAPLAGGISGGETQYF; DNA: TGTGCCAGCAGCAAAGCGCCGCTAGCGGGAGGTATTTCTGGTGGGGAGACCCAGTACTTC
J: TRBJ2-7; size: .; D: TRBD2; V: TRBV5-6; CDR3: CASSLGRGLAGVREQYF; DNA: TGTGCCAGCAGCTTGGGGAGGGGGCTAGCGGGAGTTCGGGAGCAGTACTTC
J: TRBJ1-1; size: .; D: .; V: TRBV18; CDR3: CASSPRTKNTEAFF; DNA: TGTGCCAGCTCACCAAGGACAAAGAACACTGAAGCTTTCTTT
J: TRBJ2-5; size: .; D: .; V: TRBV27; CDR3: CASSWGLLGETQYF; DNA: TGTGCCAGCAGTTGGGGCCTCCTGGGAGAGACCCAGTACTTC
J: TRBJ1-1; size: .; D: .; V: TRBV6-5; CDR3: CASSYSADRNTEAFF; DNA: TGTGCCAGCAGTTACTCGGCCGACAGGAACACTGAAGCTTTCTTT
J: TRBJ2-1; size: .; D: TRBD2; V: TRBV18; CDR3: CASSPGLAGADEQFF; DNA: TGTGCCAGCTCACCAGGACTAGCGGGAGCAGATGAGCAGTTCTTC
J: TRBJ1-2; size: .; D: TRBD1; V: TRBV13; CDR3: CASSLGRTGFEGYTF; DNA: TGTGCCAGCAGCTTAGGCAGGACAGGGTTTGAGGGCTACACCTTC
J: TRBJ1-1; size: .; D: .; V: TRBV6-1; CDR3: CASSLSSEAFF; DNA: TGTGCCAGCAGTTTGTCCAGTGAAGCTTTCTTT
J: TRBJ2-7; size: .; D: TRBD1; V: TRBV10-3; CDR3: CASSEVAGGNGEQYF; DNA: TGTGCCAGCAGTGAAGTGGCAGGGGGCAATGGAGAGCAGTACTTC